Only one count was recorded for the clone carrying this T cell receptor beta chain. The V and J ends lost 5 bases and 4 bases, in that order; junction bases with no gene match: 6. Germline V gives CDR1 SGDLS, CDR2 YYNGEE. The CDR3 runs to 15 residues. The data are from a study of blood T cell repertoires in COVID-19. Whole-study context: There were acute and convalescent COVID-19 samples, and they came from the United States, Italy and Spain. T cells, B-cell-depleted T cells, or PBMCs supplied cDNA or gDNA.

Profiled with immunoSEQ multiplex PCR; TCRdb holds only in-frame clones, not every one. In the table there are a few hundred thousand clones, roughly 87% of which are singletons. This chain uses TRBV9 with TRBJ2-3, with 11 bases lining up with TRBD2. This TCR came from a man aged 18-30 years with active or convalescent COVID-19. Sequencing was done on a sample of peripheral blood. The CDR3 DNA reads TGTGCCAGCAGGGAGACTAGCGGGGCTCCAGATACGCAGTATTTT. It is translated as CASRETSGAPDTQYF.